This is a list of T cell receptor beta chains from one sample in a study of blood T cell repertoires in COVID-19. The method was immunoSEQ multiplex PCR; TCRdb's version includes in-frame clones alone and lacks a portion of them. This sample carries a few hundred thousand clones, 85% of them seen once, and the ten largest clones take 3.5% to 4%. The sequenced sample consisted of peripheral blood. The receptors originated from a woman under 30 with acute or convalescent COVID-19. Both conserved end residues are part of each CDR3. D genes are given only for firm matches. Some rows mark clone size as missing; the rest say once, few, many or name a class of expanded clone.

d_gene	v_gene	abundance	j_gene	CDR3aa	CDR3nt
NA	TRBV4-2	NA	TRBJ2-7	CASSQDRGVPSEQYF	TGTGCCAGCAGCCAAGATCGGGGAGTCCCGAGCGAGCAGTACTTC
NA	TRBV7-9	NA	TRBJ2-3	CASSFIGTDTQYF	TGTGCCAGCAGCTTTATCGGTACAGATACGCAGTATTTT
TRBD2	TRBV7-2	NA	TRBJ2-5	CASSLGRGGAETQYF	TGTGCCAGCAGCTTGGGTCGCGGGGGGGCAGAGACCCAGTACTTC
NA	TRBV30	NA	TRBJ1-1	CAWSVAGWTEAFF	TGTGCCTGGAGTGTAGCGGGGTGGACTGAAGCTTTCTTT
TRBD1	TRBV5-4	NA	TRBJ2-3	CASSGDSYTDTQYF	TGTGCCAGCAGTGGGGACAGCTACACAGATACGCAGTATTTT
NA	TRBV5-6	NA	TRBJ1-1	CASSLGAGIPEAFF	TGTGCCAGCAGCTTGGGAGCAGGGATCCCTGAAGCTTTCTTT
TRBD2	TRBV19	NA	TRBJ2-5	CASSPPIAGETQYF	TGTGCCAGTAGTCCACCCATAGCGGGAGAGACCCAGTACTTC
NA	TRBV5-1	NA	TRBJ2-3	CASSADNTQYF	TGCGCCAGCAGCGCCGACAATACGCAGTATTTT
NA	TRBV21-1	NA	TRBJ1-4	CASSKAQAGINEKLFF	TGTGCCAGCAGCAAAGCGCAGGCAGGTATTAATGAAAAACTGTTTTTT
TRBD1	TRBV3-1/TRBV3-2	NA	TRBJ1-1	CASSWTGLEAFF	TGTGCCAGCAGCTGGACAGGGCTTGAAGCTTTCTTT
NA	TRBV28	NA	TRBJ1-3	CASSSPGTPGNTIYF	TGTGCCAGCAGCTCACCCGGGACTCCCGGAAACACCATATATTTT
NA	TRBV7-8	NA	TRBJ2-5	CASSLAGAGAGETQYF	TGTGCCAGCAGCTTAGCAGGCGCGGGGGCAGGAGAGACCCAGTACTTC
NA	TRBV6-5	few	TRBJ1-5	CASQFITGDQPQHF	TGTGCCAGCCAGTTTATAACGGGAGATCAGCCCCAGCATTTT
NA	TRBV18	NA	TRBJ1-5	CASSRQEDQPQHF	TGTGCCAGCTCACGACAGGAGGATCAGCCCCAGCATTTT
NA	TRBV3-1/TRBV3-2	NA	TRBJ1-4	CASSVQGSTNEKLFF	TGTGCCAGCAGCGTACAGGGTTCAACTAATGAAAAACTGTTTTTT
NA	TRBV13	NA	TRBJ1-1	CASSLYQEGNTEAFF	TGTGCCAGCAGCTTATATCAGGAAGGGAACACTGAAGCTTTCTTT
TRBD1	TRBV19	NA	TRBJ1-5	CASSSQDRGAFSNQPQHF	TGTGCCAGTAGTTCCCAAGACAGGGGGGCTTTTAGCAATCAGCCCCAGCATTTT
TRBD2	TRBV28	NA	TRBJ2-5	CASSGGAGGPRETQYF	TGTGCCAGCAGTGGGGGAGCGGGAGGGCCTAGAGAGACCCAGTACTTC
NA	TRBV11-2	once	TRBJ1-4	CASSLNPGPEKLFF	TGTGCCAGCAGCCTTAACCCTGGCCCTGAAAAACTGTTTTTT
NA	TRBV9	once	TRBJ1-5	CASSEGGREENQPQHF	TGTGCCAGCAGCGAGGGCGGAAGGGAGGAGAATCAGCCCCAGCATTTT
TRBD2	TRBV5-1	NA	TRBJ2-5	CASSPGGARETQYF	TGCGCCAGCAGCCCCGGGGGGGCGCGGGAGACCCAGTACTTC
NA	TRBV2	NA	TRBJ1-1	CASSTDPGTNTEAFF	TGTGCCAGCAGTACCGACCCAGGAACGAACACTGAAGCTTTCTTT
TRBD2	TRBV10-1	NA	TRBJ2-1	CASSVSAGGPNNEQFF	TGCGCCAGCAGTGTTTCGGCGGGAGGGCCGAACAATGAGCAGTTCTTC
NA	TRBV28	NA	TRBJ1-1	CASSLAGNGDTEAFF	TGTGCCAGCAGTTTAGCGGGGAACGGGGACACTGAAGCTTTCTTT
NA	TRBV28	NA	TRBJ2-1	CASSSGTGSYWNEQFF	TGTGCCAGCAGTTCCGGAACCGGGAGTTATTGGAATGAGCAGTTCTTC
NA	TRBV19	NA	TRBJ2-1	CASSPEGTHEQFF	TGTGCCAGTAGTCCCGAGGGAACCCATGAGCAGTTCTTC
NA	TRBV28	NA	TRBJ2-1	CATTRQGGRNEQFF	TGTGCCACCACACGGCAGGGGGGCCGCAATGAGCAGTTCTTC
TRBD1	TRBV5-3	few	TRBJ1-3	CARSPGQGRNTIYF	TGTGCCAGAAGCCCGGGACAGGGACGAAACACCATATATTTT
NA	TRBV9	NA	TRBJ2-2	CASSAQGGGELFF	TGTGCCAGCAGCGCCCAGGGGGGCGGGGAGCTGTTTTTT
TRBD1	TRBV5-6	few	TRBJ1-1	CASSLPGQGSEAFF	TGTGCCAGCAGCCTACCGGGACAGGGGAGTGAAGCTTTCTTT
NA	TRBV21-1	NA	TRBJ1-1	CASSKPRGHPNEAFF	TGTGCCAGCAGCAAGCCTAGGGGGCACCCGAACGAAGCTTTCTTT
TRBD2	TRBV28	NA	TRBJ2-7	CASSSTGGPAYEQYF	TGTGCCAGCAGTTCCACGGGAGGGCCCGCCTACGAGCAGTACTTC
NA	TRBV7-9	NA	TRBJ2-2	CASSASGDTGELFF	TGTGCCAGCAGCGCATCAGGGGACACCGGGGAGCTGTTTTTT
NA	TRBV7-6	once	TRBJ2-7	CASSLEGGEASYEQYF	TGTGCCAGCAGCTTAGAGGGGGGGGAGGCCTCCTACGAGCAGTACTTC
TRBD1	TRBV24-1	NA	TRBJ2-1	CATSDPGTGGYNEQFF	TGTGCCACCAGTGACCCCGGGACAGGGGGGTACAATGAGCAGTTCTTC
NA	TRBV2	NA	TRBJ1-2	CASSRQQSNYGYTF	TGTGCCAGCAGTCGACAGCAATCTAACTATGGCTACACCTTC
NA	TRBV12-5	NA	TRBJ2-7	CASGLADSYEQYF	TGTGCTAGTGGTTTGGCGGACTCATACGAGCAGTACTTC
NA	TRBV12-5	NA	TRBJ1-5	CASESQGGSNQPQHF	TGTGCTAGTGAATCTCAGGGTGGGAGCAATCAGCCCCAGCATTTT
TRBD1	TRBV4-2	NA	TRBJ1-3	CASSQVSPDRESGNTIYF	TGTGCCAGCAGCCAAGTTAGTCCGGACAGGGAGTCTGGAAACACCATATATTTT
NA	TRBV6-6	NA	TRBJ1-6	CASSYSRYYNSPLHF	TGTGCCAGCAGTTACTCGAGATACTATAATTCACCCCTCCACTTT
TRBD1	TRBV6-6	NA	TRBJ2-7	CASTRQGFSSYEQYF	TGTGCCAGCACCCGACAGGGATTCAGCTCCTACGAGCAGTACTTC
NA	TRBV4-1	NA	TRBJ1-4	CASSQEGPATNEKLFF	TGCGCCAGCAGCCAAGAGGGGCCAGCAACTAATGAAAAACTGTTTTTT
NA	TRBV5-5	few	TRBJ1-4	CASSLAGFYNEKLFF	TGTGCCAGCAGCTTGGCGGGGTTTTATAATGAAAAACTGTTTTTT
NA	TRBV27	NA	TRBJ1-1	CASSFVLEGEDTEAFF	TGTGCCAGCAGTTTTGTGCTTGAAGGGGAAGACACTGAAGCTTTCTTT
TRBD1	TRBV30	once	TRBJ1-6	CAWQTGGYRSPLHF	TGTGCCTGGCAGACAGGGGGATATCGGTCACCCCTCCACTTT
NA	TRBV7-9	NA	TRBJ2-7	CASSPGDRDEQYF	TGTGCCAGCAGCCCAGGGGATAGGGACGAGCAGTACTTC
NA	TRBV30	NA	TRBJ1-4	CAWSLQVANEKLFF	TGTGCCTGGAGTCTTCAGGTGGCTAATGAAAAACTGTTTTTT
NA	TRBV28	once	TRBJ1-1	CASSSGPRGAFF	TGTGCCAGCAGTTCTGGACCTCGGGGAGCTTTCTTT
TRBD1	TRBV5-6	NA	TRBJ2-5	CASSLLSSGGETQYF	TGTGCCAGCAGCTTACTCAGCTCAGGGGGTGAGACCCAGTACTTC
NA	TRBV4-2	NA	TRBJ2-1	CASSQEAGQLVYNEQFF	TGTGCCAGCAGCCAAGAGGCGGGACAGTTGGTCTACAATGAGCAGTTCTTC